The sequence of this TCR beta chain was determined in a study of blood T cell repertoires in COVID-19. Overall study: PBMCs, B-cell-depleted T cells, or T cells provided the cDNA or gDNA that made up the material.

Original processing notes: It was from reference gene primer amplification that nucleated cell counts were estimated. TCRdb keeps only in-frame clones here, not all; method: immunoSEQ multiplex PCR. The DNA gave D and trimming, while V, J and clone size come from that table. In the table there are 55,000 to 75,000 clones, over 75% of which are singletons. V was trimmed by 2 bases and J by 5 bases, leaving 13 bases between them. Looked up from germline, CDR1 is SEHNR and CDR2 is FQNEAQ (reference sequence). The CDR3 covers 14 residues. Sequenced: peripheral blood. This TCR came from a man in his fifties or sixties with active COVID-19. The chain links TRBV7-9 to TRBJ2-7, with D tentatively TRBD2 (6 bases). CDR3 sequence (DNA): TGTGCCAGCAGCTTAAGGAACCGGGGGAACGAGCAGTACTTC. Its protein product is CASSLRNRGNEQYF.